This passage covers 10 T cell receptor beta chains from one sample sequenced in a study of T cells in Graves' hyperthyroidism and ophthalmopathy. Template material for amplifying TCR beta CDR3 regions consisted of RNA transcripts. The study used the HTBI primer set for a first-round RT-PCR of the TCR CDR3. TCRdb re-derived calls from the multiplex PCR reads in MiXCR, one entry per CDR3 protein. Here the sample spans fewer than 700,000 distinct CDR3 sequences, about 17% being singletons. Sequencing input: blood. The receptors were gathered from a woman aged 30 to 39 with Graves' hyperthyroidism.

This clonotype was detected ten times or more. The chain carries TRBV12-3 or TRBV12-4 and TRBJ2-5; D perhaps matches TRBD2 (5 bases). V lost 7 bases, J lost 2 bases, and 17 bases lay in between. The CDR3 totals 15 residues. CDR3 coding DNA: TGTGCCAGCACCCTAGGGTACGGGGAACAAGAGACCCAGTACTTC. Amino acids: CASTLGYGEQETQYF.

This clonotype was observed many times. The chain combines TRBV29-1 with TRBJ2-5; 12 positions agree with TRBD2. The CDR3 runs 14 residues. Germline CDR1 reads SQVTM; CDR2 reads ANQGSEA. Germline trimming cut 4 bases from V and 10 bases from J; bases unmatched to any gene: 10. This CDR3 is CSVGPRLAGVDQYF. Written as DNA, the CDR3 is TGCAGCGTTGGGCCCAGACTAGCGGGAGTGGACCAGTACTTC. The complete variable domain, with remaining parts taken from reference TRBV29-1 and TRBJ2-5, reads SAVISQKPSRDICQRGTSLTIQCQVDSQVTMMFWYRQQPGQSLTLIATANQGSEATYESGFVIDKFPISRPNLTFSTLTVSNMSPEDSSIYLCSVGPRLAGVDQYFGPGTRLLVL.

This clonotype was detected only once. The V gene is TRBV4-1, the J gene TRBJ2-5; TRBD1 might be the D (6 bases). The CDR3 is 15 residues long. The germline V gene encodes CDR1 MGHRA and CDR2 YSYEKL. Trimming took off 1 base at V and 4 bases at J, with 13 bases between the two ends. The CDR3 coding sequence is TGCGCCAGCAGCCAAGCCGGGACACAACTAGAGACCCAGTACTTC. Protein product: CASSQAGTQLETQYF.

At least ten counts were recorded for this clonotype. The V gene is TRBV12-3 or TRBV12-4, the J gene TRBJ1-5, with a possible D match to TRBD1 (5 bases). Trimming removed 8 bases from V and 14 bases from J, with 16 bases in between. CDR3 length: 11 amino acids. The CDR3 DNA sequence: TGTGCCAGCCGTCTCGGGGGGATGGAGCATTTT. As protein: CASRLGGMEHF.

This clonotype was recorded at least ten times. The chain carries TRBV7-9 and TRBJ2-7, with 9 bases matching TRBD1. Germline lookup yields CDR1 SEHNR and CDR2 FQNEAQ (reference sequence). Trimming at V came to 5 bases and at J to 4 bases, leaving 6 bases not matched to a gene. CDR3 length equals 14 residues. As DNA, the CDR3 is TGTGCCAGCAGCCCAGGGACAGGGTTTTACGAGCAGTACTTC. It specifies CASSPGTGFYEQYF.

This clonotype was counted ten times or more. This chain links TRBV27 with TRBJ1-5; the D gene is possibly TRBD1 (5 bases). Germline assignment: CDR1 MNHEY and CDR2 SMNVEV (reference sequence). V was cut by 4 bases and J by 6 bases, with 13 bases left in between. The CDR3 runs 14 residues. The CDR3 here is CASSSGPWGQPQHF. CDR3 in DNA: TGTGCCAGCAGTTCGGGACCTTGGGGTCAGCCCCAGCATTTT.

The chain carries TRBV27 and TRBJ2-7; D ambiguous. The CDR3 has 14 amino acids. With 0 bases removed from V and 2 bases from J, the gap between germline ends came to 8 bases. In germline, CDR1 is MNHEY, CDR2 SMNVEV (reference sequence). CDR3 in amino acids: CASSLSPGPYEQYF. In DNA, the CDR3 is TGTGCCAGCAGTTTATCCCCGGGCCCCTACGAGCAGTACTTC.

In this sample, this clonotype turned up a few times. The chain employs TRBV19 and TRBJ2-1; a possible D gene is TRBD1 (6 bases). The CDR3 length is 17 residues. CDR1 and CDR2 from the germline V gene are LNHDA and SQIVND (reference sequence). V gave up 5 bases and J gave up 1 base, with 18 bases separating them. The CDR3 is CASSPRQAIFSYNEQFF. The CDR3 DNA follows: TGTGCCAGTAGTCCCCGACAGGCTATTTTTTCCTACAATGAGCAGTTCTTC. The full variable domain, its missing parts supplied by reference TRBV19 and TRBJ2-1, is DGGITQSPKYLFRKEGQNVTLSCEQNLNHDAMYWYRQDPGQGLRLIYYSQIVNDFQKGDIAEGYSVSREKKESFPLTVTSAQKNPTAFYLCASSPRQAIFSYNEQFFGPGTRLTVL.

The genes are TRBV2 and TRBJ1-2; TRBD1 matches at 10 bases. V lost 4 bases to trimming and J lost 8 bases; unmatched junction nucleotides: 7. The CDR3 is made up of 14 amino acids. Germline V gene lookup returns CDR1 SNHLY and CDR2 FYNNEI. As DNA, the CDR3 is TGTGCCAGCAGTGTGGACCGGGACAGGGGAGGCTACACCTTC. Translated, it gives CASSVDRDRGGYTF.

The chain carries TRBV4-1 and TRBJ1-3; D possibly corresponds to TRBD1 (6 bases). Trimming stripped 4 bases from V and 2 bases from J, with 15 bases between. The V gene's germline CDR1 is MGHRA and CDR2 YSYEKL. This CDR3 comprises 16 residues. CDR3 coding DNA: TGCGCCAGCAGCCCCGATTACAGGGTCCCTGGAAACACCATATATTTT. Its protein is CASSPDYRVPGNTIYF.